What follows is one T cell receptor beta chain and its context. Antigen specificity is unknown. The data originate from a study of T-cell reconstitution after alpha-beta-depleted transplantation in children. Overall study findings and caveats: Diversity and T-cell counts at one year after transplant derived mostly from new T cells. Expanded graft clones, several hundred of them, were reportedly the source of alpha-beta T cells about two months after transplant.

Unique molecular identifiers were incorporated into the prepared TCRbeta library. TCRdb redid the calling of the PCR reads with MiXCR, one entry per CDR3 protein. The sample includes roughly 790,000 distinct CDR3 sequences, about 15% of them seen just once. The CDR3 runs 16 residues. Germline V gene data show CDR1 as SEHNR and CDR2 as FQNEAQ (reference sequence). Trimming removed 3 bases at V and 6 bases at J, with 17 bases between. This sample comprised PBMCs, mostly from graft donor cells, obtained 360 days after TCRalphabeta/CD19-depleted stem cell transplant. The J gene is TRBJ2-2, the V gene TRBV7-9; D is possibly TRBD1 (6 bases). This receptor was identified in a male patient aged 10 to 17 who had a stem cell transplant for acute lymphoblastic leukemia, so the T cells may come from the graft donor. CDR3 bases: TGTGCCAGCAGCTTGTTCGGCAGGGGAAGATCCGGGGAGCTGTTTTTT. Amino acids: CASSLFGRGRSGELFF.